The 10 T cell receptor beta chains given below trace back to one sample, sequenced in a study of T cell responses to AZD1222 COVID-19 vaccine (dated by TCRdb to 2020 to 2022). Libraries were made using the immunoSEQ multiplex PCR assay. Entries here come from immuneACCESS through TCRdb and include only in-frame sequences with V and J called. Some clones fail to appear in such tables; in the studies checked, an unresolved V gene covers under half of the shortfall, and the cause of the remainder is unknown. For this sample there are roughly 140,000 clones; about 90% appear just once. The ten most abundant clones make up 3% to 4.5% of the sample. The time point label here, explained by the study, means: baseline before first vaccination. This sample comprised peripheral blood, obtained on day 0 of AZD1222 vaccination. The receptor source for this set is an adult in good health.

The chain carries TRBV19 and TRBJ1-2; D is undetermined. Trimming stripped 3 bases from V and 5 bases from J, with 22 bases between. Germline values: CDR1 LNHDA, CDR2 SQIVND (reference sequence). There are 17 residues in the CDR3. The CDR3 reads CASSMVPEAVLRYGYTF. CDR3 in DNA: TGTGCCAGTAGTATGGTTCCGGAAGCCGTCCTTCGGTATGGCTACACCTTC.

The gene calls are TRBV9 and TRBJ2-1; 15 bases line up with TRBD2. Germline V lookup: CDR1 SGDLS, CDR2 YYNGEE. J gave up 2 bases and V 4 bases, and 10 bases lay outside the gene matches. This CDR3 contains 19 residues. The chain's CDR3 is CASSPPGLAGGPAYNEQFF. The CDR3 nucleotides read TGTGCCAGCAGCCCCCCAGGACTAGCGGGAGGGCCGGCCTACAATGAGCAGTTCTTC.

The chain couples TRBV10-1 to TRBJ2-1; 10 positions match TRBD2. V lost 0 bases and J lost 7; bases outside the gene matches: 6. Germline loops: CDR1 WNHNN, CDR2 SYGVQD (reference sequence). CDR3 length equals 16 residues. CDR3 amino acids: CASSESASGSLNEQFF. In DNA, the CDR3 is TGCGCCAGCAGTGAGTCGGCTAGCGGGAGTTTAAATGAGCAGTTCTTC.

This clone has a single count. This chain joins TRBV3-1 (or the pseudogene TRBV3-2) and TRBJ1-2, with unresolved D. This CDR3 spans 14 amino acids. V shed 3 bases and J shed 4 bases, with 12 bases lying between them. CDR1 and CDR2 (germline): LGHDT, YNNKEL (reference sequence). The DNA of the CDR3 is TGTGCCAGCAGCCAGGACGAGAGGGCCTATGGCTACACCTTC. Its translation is CASSQDERAYGYTF.

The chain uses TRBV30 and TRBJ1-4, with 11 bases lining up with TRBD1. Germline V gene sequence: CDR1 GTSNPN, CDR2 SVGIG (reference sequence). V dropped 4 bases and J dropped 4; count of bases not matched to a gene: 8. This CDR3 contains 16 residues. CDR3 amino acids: CAWTPGQGGNNEKLFF. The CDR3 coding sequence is TGTGCCTGGACCCCGGGACAGGGGGGCAATAATGAAAAACTGTTTTTT.

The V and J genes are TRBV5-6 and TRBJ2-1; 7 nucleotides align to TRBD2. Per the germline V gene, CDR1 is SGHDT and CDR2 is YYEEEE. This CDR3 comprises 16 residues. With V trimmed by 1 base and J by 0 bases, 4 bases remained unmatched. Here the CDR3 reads CASSLMGRGSYNEQFF. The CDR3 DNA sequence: TGTGCCAGCAGCTTGATGGGGAGGGGCTCCTACAATGAGCAGTTCTTC.

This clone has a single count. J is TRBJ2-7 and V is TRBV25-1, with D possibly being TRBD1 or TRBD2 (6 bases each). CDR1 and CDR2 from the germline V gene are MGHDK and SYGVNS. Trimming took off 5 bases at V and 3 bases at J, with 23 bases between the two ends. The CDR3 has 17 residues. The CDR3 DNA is TGTGCCAGCAGTCCCCGAGGGACTGTATTAGGGGGCTACGAGCAGTACTTC. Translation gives CASSPRGTVLGGYEQYF.

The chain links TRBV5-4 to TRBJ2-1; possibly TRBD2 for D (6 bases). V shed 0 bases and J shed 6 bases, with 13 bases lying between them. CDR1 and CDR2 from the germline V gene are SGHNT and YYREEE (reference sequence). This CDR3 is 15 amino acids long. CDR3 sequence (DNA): TGTGCCAGCAGCTTGGGTAGGCTAGCGTCCAATGAGCAGTTCTTC. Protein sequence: CASSLGRLASNEQFF. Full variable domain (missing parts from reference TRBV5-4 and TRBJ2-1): ETGVTQSPTHLIKTRGQQVTLRCSSQSGHNTVSWYQQALGQGPQFIFQYYREEENGRGNFPPRFSGLQFPNYSSELNVNALELDDSALYLCASSLGRLASNEQFFGPGTRLTVL.

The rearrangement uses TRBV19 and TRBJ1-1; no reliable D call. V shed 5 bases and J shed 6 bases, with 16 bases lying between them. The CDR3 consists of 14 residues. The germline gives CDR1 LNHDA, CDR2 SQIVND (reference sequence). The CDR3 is CASSLRGKVPEAFF. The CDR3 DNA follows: TGTGCCAGTAGTCTCAGAGGGAAGGTTCCTGAAGCTTTCTTT.

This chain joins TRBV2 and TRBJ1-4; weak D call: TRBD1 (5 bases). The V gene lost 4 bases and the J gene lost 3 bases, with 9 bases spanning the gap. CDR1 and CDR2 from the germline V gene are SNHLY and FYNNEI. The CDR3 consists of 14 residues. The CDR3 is CASSGLRANEKLFF. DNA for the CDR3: TGTGCCAGCAGTGGTCTCAGGGCTAATGAAAAACTGTTTTTT.